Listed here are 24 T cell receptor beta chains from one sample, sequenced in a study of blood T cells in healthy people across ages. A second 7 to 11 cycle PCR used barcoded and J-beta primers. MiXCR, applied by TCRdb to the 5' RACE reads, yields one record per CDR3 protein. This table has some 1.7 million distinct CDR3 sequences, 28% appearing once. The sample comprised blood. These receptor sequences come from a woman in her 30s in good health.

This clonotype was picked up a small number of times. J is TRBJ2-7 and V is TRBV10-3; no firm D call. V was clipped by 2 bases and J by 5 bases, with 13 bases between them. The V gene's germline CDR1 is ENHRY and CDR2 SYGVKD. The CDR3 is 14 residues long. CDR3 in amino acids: CAISEGATRNEQYF. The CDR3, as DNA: TGTGCCATCAGTGAGGGAGCGACCCGGAACGAGCAGTACTTC.

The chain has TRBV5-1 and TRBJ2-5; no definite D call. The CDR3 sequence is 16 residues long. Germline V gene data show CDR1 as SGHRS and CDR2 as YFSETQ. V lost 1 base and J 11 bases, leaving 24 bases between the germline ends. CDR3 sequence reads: CASSLRRSPPTMEQYF. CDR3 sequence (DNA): TGCGCCAGCAGCTTGCGCAGGAGCCCACCTACGATGGAGCAGTACTTC.

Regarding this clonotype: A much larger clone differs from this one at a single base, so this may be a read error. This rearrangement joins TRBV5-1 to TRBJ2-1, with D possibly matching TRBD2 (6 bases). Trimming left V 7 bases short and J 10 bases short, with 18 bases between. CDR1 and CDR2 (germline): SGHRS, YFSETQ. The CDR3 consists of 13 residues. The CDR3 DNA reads TGCGCCAGCCACCGGGACTCTTCCTACGAGCAGTTCTTC. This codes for CASHRDSSYEQFF. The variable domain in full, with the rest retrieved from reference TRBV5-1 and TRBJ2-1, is KAGVTQTPRYLIKTRGQQVTLSCSPISGHRSVSWYQQTPGQGLQFLFEYFSETQRNKGNFPGRFSGRQFSNSRSEMNVSTLELGDSALYLCASHRDSSYEQFFGPGTRLTVL.

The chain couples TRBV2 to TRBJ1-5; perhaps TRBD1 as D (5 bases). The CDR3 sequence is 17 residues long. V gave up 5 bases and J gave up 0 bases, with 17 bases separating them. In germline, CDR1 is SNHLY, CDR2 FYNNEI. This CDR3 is CASSRGRAQYSNQPQHF. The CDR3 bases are TGTGCCAGCAGTCGGGGCAGGGCGCAGTATAGCAATCAGCCCCAGCATTTT.

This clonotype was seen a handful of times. CDR3: CAISAGSSNYGYTF. CDR3 coding DNA: TGTGCCATCAGTGCCGGAAGCTCTAACTATGGCTACACCTTC. V gene TRBV10-3 combines with J gene TRBJ1-2; D not certain. Trimming took 4 bases from V and 0 from J, leaving 9 bases between them. The germline CDR1 and CDR2 sequences are ENHRY and SYGVKD. This CDR3 spans 14 amino acids.

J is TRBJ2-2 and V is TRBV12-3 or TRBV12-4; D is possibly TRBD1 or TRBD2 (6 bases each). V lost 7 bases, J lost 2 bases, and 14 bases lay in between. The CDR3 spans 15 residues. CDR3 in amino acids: CASTSRGTNTGELFF. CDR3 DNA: TGTGCCAGCACCTCGCGCGGGACAAACACCGGGGAGCTGTTTTTT.

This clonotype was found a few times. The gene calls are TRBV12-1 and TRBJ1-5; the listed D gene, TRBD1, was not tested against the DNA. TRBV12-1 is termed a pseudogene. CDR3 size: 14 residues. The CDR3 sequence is CANPTGGINQPQHF. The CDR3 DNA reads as TGTGCCAATCCGACAGGGGGGATCAATCAGCCCCAGCATTTT.

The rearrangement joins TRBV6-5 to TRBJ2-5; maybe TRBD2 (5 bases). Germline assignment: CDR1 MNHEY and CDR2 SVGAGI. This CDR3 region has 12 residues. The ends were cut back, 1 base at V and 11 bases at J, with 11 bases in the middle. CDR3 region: CASSYLRGEQYF. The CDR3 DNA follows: TGTGCCAGCAGTTACTTACGTGGGGAGCAGTACTTC.

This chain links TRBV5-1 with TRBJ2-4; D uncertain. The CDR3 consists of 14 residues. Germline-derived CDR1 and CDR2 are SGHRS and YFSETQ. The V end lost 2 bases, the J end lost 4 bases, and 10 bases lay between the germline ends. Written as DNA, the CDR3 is TGCGCCAGCAGCTTCTCGGCCAGTAAAAACATTCAGTACTTC. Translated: CASSFSASKNIQYF.

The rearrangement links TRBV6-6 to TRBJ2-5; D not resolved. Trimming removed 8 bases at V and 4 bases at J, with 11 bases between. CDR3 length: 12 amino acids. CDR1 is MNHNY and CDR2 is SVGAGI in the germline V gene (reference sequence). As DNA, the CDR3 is TGTGCCAGCGGCCAGCTCGGAGAGACCCAGTACTTC. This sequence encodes CASGQLGETQYF.

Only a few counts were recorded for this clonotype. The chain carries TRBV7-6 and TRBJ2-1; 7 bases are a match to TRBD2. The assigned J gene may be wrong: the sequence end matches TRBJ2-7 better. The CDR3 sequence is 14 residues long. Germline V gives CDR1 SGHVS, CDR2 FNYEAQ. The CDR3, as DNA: TGTGCCAGCAGCCGAGCGGGGTCCTACAATGAGCAGTACTTC. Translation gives CASSRAGSYNEQYF.

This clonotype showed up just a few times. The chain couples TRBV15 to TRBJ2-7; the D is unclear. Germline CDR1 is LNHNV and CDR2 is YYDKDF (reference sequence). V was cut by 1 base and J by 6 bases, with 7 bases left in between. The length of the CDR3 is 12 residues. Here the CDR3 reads CATSRGASEQYF. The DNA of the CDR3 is TGTGCCACCAGCAGAGGGGCCTCCGAGCAGTACTTC.

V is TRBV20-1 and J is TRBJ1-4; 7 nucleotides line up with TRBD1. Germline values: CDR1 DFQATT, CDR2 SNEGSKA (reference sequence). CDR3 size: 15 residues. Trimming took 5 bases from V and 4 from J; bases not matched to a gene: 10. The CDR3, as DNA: TGCAGTGCTCGCAAGCCGGGACAGAATAATGAAAAACTGTTTTTT. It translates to CSARKPGQNNEKLFF.

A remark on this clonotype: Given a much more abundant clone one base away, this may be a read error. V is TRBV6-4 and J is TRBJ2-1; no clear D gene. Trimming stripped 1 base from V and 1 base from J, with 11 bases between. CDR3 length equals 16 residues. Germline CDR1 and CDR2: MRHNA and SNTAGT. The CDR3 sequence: CASSDLGWASYNEQFF. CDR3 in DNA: TGTGCCAGCAGTGACTTGGGCTGGGCTTCCTACAATGAGCAGTTCTTC.

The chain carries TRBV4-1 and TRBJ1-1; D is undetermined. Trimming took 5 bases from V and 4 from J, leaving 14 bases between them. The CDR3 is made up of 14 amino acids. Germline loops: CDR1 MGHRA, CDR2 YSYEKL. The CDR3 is CASSKTSPVTEAFF. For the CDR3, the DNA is TGCGCCAGCAGCAAGACAAGCCCCGTCACTGAAGCTTTCTTT.

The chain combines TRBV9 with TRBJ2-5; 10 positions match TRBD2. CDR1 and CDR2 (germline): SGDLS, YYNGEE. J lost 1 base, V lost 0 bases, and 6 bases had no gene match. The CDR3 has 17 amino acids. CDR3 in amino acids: CASSVAPSGRGQETQYF. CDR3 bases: TGTGCCAGCAGCGTAGCTCCTAGCGGGAGAGGCCAAGAGACCCAGTACTTC.

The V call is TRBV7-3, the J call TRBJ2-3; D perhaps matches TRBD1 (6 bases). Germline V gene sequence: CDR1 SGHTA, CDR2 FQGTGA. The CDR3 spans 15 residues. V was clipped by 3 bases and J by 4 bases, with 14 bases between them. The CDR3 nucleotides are TGTGCCAGCAGCTTGACGCAGGGGATGGCAGATACGCAGTATTTT. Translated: CASSLTQGMADTQYF.

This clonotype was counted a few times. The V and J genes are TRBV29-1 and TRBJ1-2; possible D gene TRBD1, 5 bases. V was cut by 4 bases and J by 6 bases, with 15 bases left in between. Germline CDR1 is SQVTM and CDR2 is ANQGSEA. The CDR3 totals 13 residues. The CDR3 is CSVGDGGGDGYTF. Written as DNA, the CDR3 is TGCAGCGTTGGAGACGGCGGGGGTGATGGCTACACCTTC.

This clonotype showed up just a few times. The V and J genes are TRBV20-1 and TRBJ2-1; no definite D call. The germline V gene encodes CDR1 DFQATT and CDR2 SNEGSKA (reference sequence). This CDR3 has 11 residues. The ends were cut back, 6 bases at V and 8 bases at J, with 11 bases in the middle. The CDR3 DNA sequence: TGCAGTGCCACGCCGGGCGATGAGCAGTTCTTC. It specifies CSATPGDEQFF.

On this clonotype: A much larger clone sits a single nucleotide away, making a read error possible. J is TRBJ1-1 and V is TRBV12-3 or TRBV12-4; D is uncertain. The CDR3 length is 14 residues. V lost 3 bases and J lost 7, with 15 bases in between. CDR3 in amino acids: CASSFDLGGDEAFF. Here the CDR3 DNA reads TGTGCCAGCAGTTTTGACTTGGGTGGAGATGAAGCTTTCTTT.

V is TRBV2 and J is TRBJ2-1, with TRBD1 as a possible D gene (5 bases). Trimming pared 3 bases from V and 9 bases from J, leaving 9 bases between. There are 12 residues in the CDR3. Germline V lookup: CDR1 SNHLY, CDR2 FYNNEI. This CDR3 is CASSDVGVEQFF. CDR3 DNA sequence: TGTGCCAGCAGTGATGTAGGGGTTGAGCAGTTCTTC.

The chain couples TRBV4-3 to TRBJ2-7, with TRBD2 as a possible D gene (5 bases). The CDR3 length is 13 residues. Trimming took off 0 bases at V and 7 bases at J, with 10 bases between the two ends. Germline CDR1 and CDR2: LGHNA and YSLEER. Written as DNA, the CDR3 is TGCGCCAGCAGCCAAGAACAGCGCGGGGAGCAGTACTTC. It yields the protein CASSQEQRGEQYF.

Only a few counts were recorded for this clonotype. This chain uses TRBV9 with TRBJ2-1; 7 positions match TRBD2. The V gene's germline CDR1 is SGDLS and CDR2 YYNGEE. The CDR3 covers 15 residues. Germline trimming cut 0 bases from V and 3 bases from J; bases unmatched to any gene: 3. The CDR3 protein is CASSVVGLRYNEQFF. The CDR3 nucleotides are TGTGCCAGCAGCGTAGTGGGACTACGCTACAATGAGCAGTTCTTC. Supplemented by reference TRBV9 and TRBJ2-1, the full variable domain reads DSGVTQTPKHLITATGQRVTLRCSPRSGDLSVYWYQQSLDQGLQFLIQYYNGEERAKGNILERFSAQQFPDLHSELNLSSLELGDSALYFCASSVVGLRYNEQFFGPGTRLTVL.

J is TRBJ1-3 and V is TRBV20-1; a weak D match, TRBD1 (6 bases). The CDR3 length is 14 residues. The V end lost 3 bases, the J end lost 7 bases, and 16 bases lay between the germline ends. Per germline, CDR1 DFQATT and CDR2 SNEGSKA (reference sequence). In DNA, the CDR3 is TGCAGTGCTAGGCCTACTCCGGGGGGCAACACCATATATTTT. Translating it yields CSARPTPGGNTIYF.